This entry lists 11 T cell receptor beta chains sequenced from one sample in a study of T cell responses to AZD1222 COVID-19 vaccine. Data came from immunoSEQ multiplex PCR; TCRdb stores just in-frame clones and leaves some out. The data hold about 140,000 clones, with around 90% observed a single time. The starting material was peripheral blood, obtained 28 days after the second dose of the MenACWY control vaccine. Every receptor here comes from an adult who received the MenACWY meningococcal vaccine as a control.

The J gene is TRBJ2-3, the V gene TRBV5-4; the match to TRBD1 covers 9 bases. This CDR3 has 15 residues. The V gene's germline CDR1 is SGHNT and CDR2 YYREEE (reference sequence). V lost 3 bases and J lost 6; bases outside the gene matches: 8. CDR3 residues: CASSWGTGSRDTQYF. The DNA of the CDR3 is TGTGCCAGCAGCTGGGGGACAGGGTCAAGGGATACGCAGTATTTT.

As DNA, the CDR3 is TGTGCCTCAGCAGTCCGGCAGGGGGCCCGGAACACTGAAGCTTTCTTT. Its protein product is CASAVRQGARNTEAFF. The gene calls are TRBV27 and TRBJ1-1; 8 bases are shared with TRBD1. Germline CDR1 MNHEY, CDR2 SMNVEV (reference sequence). V lost 11 bases and J lost 1; bases outside the gene matches: 15. The CDR3 is made up of 16 amino acids.

This CDR3 reads CASSPSGTGDLGYTF. The CDR3 DNA sequence: TGTGCCAGCAGCCCCAGCGGGACAGGGGATCTTGGCTACACCTTC. The V and J genes are TRBV9 and TRBJ1-2; TRBD1 aligns across 10 bases. Germline CDR1 reads SGDLS; CDR2 reads YYNGEE. CDR3 size: 15 residues. The V segment lost 4 bases and the J segment 7 bases; nucleotides outside the gene matches: 10.

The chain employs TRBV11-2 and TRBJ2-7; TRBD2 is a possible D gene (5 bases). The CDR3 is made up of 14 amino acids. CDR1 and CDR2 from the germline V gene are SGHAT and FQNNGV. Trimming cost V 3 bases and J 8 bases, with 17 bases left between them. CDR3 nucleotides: TGTGCCAGCAGCTTCGACCTGCGGGCCCCACAGCAGTACTTC. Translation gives CASSFDLRAPQQYF.

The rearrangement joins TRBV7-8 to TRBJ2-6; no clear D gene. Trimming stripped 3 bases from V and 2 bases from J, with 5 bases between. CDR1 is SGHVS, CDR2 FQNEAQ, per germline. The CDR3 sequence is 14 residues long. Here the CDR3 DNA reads TGTGCCAGCAGCTTGAGCACTGGGGCCAACGTCCTGACTTTC. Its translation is CASSLSTGANVLTF. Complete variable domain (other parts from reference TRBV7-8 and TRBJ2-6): GAGVSQSPRYKVAKRGQDVALRCDPISGHVSLFWYQQALGQGPEFLTYFQNEAQLDKSGLPSDRFFAERPEGSVSTLKIQRTQQEDSAVYLCASSLSTGANVLTFGAGSRLTVL.

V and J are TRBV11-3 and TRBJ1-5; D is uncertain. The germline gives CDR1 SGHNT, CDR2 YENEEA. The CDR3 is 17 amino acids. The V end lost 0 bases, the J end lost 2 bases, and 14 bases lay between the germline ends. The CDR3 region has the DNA TGTGCCAGCAGCTTAGAACCCCCAGGCGTCGGCAATCAGCCCCAGCATTTT. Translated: CASSLEPPGVGNQPQHF.

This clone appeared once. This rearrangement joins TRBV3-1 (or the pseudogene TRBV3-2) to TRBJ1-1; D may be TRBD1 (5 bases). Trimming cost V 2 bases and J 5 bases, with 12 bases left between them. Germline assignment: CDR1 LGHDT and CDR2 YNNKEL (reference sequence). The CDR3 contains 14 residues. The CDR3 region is CASSQKMGLTEAFF. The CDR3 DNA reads TGTGCCAGCAGCCAAAAGATGGGGCTTACTGAAGCTTTCTTT.

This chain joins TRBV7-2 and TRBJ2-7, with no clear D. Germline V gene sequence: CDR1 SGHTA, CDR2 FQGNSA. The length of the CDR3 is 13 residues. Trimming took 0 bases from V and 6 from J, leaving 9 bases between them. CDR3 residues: CASSLARRGEQYF. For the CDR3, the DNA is TGTGCCAGCAGCTTAGCGAGGCGAGGCGAGCAGTACTTC.

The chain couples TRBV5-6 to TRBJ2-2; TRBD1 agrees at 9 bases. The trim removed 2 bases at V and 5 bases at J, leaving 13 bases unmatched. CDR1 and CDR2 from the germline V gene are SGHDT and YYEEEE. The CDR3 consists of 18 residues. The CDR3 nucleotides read TGTGCCAGCAGCTTAAACTACTACCGGGACAGGGTTACCGGGGAGCTGTTTTTT. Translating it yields CASSLNYYRDRVTGELFF.

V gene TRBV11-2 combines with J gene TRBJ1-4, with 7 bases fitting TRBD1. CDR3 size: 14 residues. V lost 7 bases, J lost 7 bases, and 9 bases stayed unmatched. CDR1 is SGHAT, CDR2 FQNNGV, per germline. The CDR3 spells CASNRGGEGEKLFF. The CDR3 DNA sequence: TGTGCCAGCAACCGAGGGGGCGAGGGTGAAAAACTGTTTTTT.

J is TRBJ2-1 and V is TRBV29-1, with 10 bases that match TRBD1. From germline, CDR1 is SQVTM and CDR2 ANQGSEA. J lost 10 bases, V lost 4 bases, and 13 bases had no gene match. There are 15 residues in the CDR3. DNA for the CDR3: TGCAGCGTTGGATGGGGAGACAGGGGGCTTTGGGAGCAGTTCTTC. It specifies CSVGWGDRGLWEQFF.